The T cell receptor beta chain described here comes from a study of T-cell memory formation after mild COVID-19. The germline gives CDR1 LNHDA, CDR2 SQIVND (reference sequence). V lost 5 bases and J lost 4, with 11 bases in between. This CDR3 has 14 residues. One entry per CDR3 protein, called by TCRdb with MiXCR from the 5' RACE reads. The sample lists under 350,000 distinct CDR3 sequences, around 16% occurring once. The chain recombines TRBV19 with TRBJ2-2; D unclear. The sequence was collected from a man younger than 35 who had mild COVID-19 (a few samples of this study predate the infection). Cell type and time point are not known. The sample comprised PBMCs or a T cell subset sorted from them (not recorded which). In nucleotides, the CDR3 is TGTGCCAGTAGTTCGGAAGGCCCCACCGGGGAGCTGTTTTTT. Translating gives CASSSEGPTGELFF. Based on the CDR3 plus reference TRBV19 and TRBJ2-2, the full variable domain is DGGITQSPKYLFRKEGQNVTLSCEQNLNHDAMYWYRQDPGQGLRLIYYSQIVNDFQKGDIAEGYSVSREKKESFPLTVTSAQKNPTAFYLCASSSEGPTGELFFGEGSRLTVL.